The entry that follows covers one T cell receptor (beta chain) sequence. This entry belongs to a study of long-term antiretroviral therapy in people with HIV. Treatment of all HIV participants took place in the United States. Specimens held about 0.95-10 million cryopreserved PBMC prior to DNA extraction. It was version v3.0 of the immunoSEQ assay that was run at survey level. TCRdb's copy holds only in-frame clones and misses some; the assay was immunoSEQ multiplex PCR. The table records about 13,000 clones, 80% of them present only once. The CDR3 is 14 residues long. The germline V gene has CDR1 SGDLS and CDR2 YYNGEE. The V end was cut by 0 bases, the J end by 0 bases, with 6 bases between.

This sequence was found in a man aged 40-49 years with HIV. Sample: unsorted PBMCs, taken 3.2 years before starting antiretroviral therapy. The chain recombines TRBV9 with TRBJ1-1; no reliable D call. The CDR3 bases are TGTGCCAGCAGCGTAGGCAGCCTGAACACTGAAGCTTTCTTT. It encodes CASSVGSLNTEAFF.